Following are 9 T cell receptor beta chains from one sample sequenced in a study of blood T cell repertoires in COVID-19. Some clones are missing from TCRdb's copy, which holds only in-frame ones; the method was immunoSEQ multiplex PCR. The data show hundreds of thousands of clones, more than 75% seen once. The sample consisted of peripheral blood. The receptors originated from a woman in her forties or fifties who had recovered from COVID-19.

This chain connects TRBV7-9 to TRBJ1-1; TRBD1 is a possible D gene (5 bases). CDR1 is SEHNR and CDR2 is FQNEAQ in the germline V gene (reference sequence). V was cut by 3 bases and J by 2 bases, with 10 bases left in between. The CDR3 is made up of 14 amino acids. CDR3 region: CASSFGGRNTEAFF. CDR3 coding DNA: TGTGCCAGCAGCTTTGGGGGGAGAAACACTGAAGCTTTCTTT.

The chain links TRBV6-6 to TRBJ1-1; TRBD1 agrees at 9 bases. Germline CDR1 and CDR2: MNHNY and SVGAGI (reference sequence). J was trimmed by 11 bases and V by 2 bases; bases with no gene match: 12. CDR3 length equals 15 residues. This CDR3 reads CASSYASGTGLFAFF. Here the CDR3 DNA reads TGTGCCAGCAGTTACGCCTCCGGGACAGGGTTATTCGCTTTCTTT.

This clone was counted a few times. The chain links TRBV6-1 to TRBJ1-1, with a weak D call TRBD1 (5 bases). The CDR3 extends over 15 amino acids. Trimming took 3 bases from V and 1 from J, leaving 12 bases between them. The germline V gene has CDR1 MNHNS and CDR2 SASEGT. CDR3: CASSDQGRENTEAFF. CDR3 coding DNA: TGTGCCAGCAGTGACCAAGGCAGGGAGAACACTGAAGCTTTCTTT.

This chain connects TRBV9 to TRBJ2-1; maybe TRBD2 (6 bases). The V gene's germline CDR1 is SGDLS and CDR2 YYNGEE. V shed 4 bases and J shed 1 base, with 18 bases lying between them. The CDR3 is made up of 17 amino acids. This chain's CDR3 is CASSQARYGTSYNEQFF. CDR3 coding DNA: TGTGCCAGCAGCCAGGCCCGGTACGGGACTTCCTACAATGAGCAGTTCTTC.

The CDR3 DNA is TGCACCAGCAGCCAAGATGGAGCCGGACACGACGAGTCACCCCTCCACTTT. Protein sequence: CTSSQDGAGHDESPLHF. The rearrangement uses TRBV1 and TRBJ1-6; the listed D gene, TRBD1, was not tested against the DNA. TRBV1 is a pseudogene locus. The CDR3 is 17 residues long.

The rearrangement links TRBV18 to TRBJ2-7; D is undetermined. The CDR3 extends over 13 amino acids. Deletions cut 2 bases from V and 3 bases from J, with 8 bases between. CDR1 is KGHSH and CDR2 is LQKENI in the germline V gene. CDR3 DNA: TGTGCCAGCTCACCAGTCATACTCTACGAGCAGTACTTC. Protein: CASSPVILYEQYF.

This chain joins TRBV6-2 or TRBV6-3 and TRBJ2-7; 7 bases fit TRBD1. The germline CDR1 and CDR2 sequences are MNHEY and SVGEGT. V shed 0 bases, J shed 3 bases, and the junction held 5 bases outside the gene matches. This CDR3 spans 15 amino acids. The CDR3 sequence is CASSYSRGGGYEQYF. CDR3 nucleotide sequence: TGTGCCAGCAGTTACTCCCGAGGGGGCGGCTACGAGCAGTACTTC.

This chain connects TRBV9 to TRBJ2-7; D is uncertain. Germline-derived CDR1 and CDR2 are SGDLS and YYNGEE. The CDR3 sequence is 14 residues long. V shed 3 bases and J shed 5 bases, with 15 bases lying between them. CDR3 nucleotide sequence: TGTGCCAGCAGCGCCGGGTCGAGGAACCACGAGCAGTACTTC. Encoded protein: CASSAGSRNHEQYF.

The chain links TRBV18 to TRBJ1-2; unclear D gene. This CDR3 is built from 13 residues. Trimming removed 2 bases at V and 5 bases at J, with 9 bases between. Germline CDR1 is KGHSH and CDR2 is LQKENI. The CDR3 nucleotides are TGTGCCAGCTCACCAAATGGGCAGTATGGCTACACCTTC. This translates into CASSPNGQYGYTF. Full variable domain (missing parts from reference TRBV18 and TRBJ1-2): NAGVMQNPRHLVRRRGQEARLRCSPMKGHSHVYWYRQLPEEGLKFMVYLQKENIIDESGMPKERFSAEFPKEGPSILRIQQVVRGDSAAYFCASSPNGQYGYTFGSGTRLTVV.